This is a list of T cell receptor beta chains from one sample in a study of cytomegalovirus exposure and HLA in healthy donors. Assay used: immunoSEQ multiplex PCR; TCRdb lists only in-frame clones, some missing. Its listing shows roughly 90,000 clones. The sequencing sample was made of PBMCs. These TCRs come from a man aged 45 to 65 in good health and CMV-seropositive. CDR3s include the opening cysteine and the closing phenylalanine or tryptophan. D genes are given only for firm matches.

TRBJ1-1,TRBV19,NA,TGTGCCAGTAGTATAGTTCGGGGGTTTGACACTGAAGCTTTCTTT,CASSIVRGFDTEAFF
TRBJ2-2,TRBV6-6,NA,TGTGCCAGCCGTCAATTAAGCCCCGGGGAGCTGTTTTTT,CASRQLSPGELFF
TRBJ1-3,TRBV6-5,NA,TGTGCCAGCAGTTACTCTTTGGGGAGCGCCATATATTTT,CASSYSLGSAIYF
TRBJ2-1,TRBV7-2,NA,TGTGCCAGCATCGATGACTACTACAATGAGCAGTTCTTC,CASIDDYYNEQFF
TRBJ1-1,TRBV9,NA,TGTGCCAGCAGCGCGGGACAAAGGGAAGGGATGGTTACTGAAGCTTTCTTT,CASSAGQREGMVTEAFF
TRBJ2-2,TRBV14,NA,TGTGCCAGCAGCCCGGAGGAAATCGGGGAGCTGTTTTTT,CASSPEEIGELFF
TRBJ1-2,TRBV18,NA,TGTGCCAGCTCACCGTCCTCGGGGAACTATGGCTACACCTTC,CASSPSSGNYGYTF
TRBJ1-1,TRBV5-1,TRBD1,TGCGCCAGCAGCTCGTCTCCGGGACAGGGGGCGGACACTGAAGCTTTCTTT,CASSSSPGQGADTEAFF
TRBJ1-1,TRBV4-1,NA,TGCGCCAGCAGACAGACGGGAACTGAAGCTTTCTTT,CASRQTGTEAFF
TRBJ2-1,TRBV7-9,NA,TGTGCCAGCAGCCTGGAGGGGAGGCGAGGTAATGAGCAGTTCTTC,CASSLEGRRGNEQFF
TRBJ1-4,TRBV30,NA,TGTGCCTGGAGTGCTCTGACAGGTCCTAATGAAAAACTGTTTTTT,CAWSALTGPNEKLFF
TRBJ2-3,TRBV4-3,TRBD1,TGCGCCAGCAGCCAAGATTGGGGACAGGGAGTTGGCGGTACGCAGTATTTT,CASSQDWGQGVGGTQYF
TRBJ2-1,TRBV5-1,NA,TGCGCCAGCAGCTTGTTCCCCCCGGAGGACAATGAGCAGTTCTTC,CASSLFPPEDNEQFF
TRBJ1-1,TRBV4-3,NA,TGCGCCAGCAGCCACCTCGGACAGTCTGAAGCTTTCTTT,CASSHLGQSEAFF
TRBJ1-5,TRBV28,TRBD1,TGTGCCAGCAGCCCCGCGACAGGGATGCGGCAGCCCCAGCATTTT,CASSPATGMRQPQHF
TRBJ2-1,TRBV28,TRBD2,TGTGCCAGCAGGACTAGCGGCAATGAGCAGTTCTTC,CASRTSGNEQFF
TRBJ1-2,TRBV6-4,NA,TGTGCCAGCAGTGACTCGAGTCGGGGTCAGTCTGGCTACACCTTC,CASSDSSRGQSGYTF
TRBJ1-1,TRBV11-3,TRBD1,TGTGCCAGCAGCCCCCGGGGGCAGGGGGCTTCGTTGGTCACTGAAGCTTTCTTT,CASSPRGQGASLVTEAFF
TRBJ2-1,TRBV30,TRBD1,TGTGCCTGGGATGGGACAGAGTCCTACAATGAGCAGTTCTTC,CAWDGTESYNEQFF
TRBJ2-7,TRBV29-1,TRBD2,TGCAGCGTTGAAGGACTAGCGGGAGTATATTTGGGTGAGCAGTACTTC,CSVEGLAGVYLGEQYF
TRBJ2-7,TRBV18,TRBD2,TGTGCCAGTTCACCGGGACTAGCGTCCTACGAGCAGTACTTC,CASSPGLASYEQYF
TRBJ2-1,TRBV4-3,TRBD2,TGCGCCAGCAGCCAAGCACTAGCGGGGAGAGGAGTCAATGAGCAGTTCTTC,CASSQALAGRGVNEQFF
TRBJ2-7,TRBV27,TRBD2,TGTGCCAGCAGTTCGGGAGGGACCTACGAGCAGTACTTC,CASSSGGTYEQYF
TRBJ2-5,TRBV5-4,NA,TGTGCCAGCAGCTTGGGGACACCCCAAGAGACCCAGTACTTC,CASSLGTPQETQYF
TRBJ1-1,TRBV11-3,TRBD1,TGTGCCAGCAGCCGCAGGGGGCGCACTGAAGCTTTCTTT,CASSRRGRTEAFF
TRBJ1-3,TRBV6-1,TRBD1,TGTGCCAGCAGTCCCGGGACAGACTCTGGAAACACCATATATTTT,CASSPGTDSGNTIYF
TRBJ2-1,TRBV5-6,NA,TGTGCCAGCAGCTTGGGTCCTAGTCCCTACAATGAGCAGTTCTTC,CASSLGPSPYNEQFF
TRBJ2-3,TRBV28,NA,TGTGCCAGCAGTTTTGGCCTAGTCGATACGCAGTATTTT,CASSFGLVDTQYF
TRBJ2-1,TRBV11-2,TRBD2,TGTGCCAGCAGCTTAGCCCTACTAGCGGGAGTCGACAATGAGCAGTTCTTC,CASSLALLAGVDNEQFF
TRBJ2-1,TRBV5-8,TRBD2,TGTGCCAGCAGCTTGGAGTTGGGACTAGCGGGAGCTAATGAGCAGTTCTTC,CASSLELGLAGANEQFF
TRBJ2-3,TRBV27,TRBD2,TGTGCCACCTCCCTGGGACTAGCGGGAGGGAATACGCAGTATTTT,CATSLGLAGGNTQYF
TRBJ1-5,TRBV18,NA,TGTGCCAGCTCAGGCAGGGCAGGCAATCAGCCCCAGCATTTT,CASSGRAGNQPQHF
TRBJ2-7,TRBV5-8,NA,TGTGCCAGCAGCTTGCCGGCGGGATACCCTACCTACGAGCAGTACTTC,CASSLPAGYPTYEQYF
TRBJ2-1,TRBV7-2,TRBD2,TGTGCCAGCACGACCTCCGCGGCTAGCGGGAGTCGTGAGCAGTTCTTC,CASTTSAASGSREQFF
TRBJ1-1,TRBV5-8,TRBD1,TGTGCCAGCAGCTGGGACAGGGGGAACACTGAAGCTTTCTTT,CASSWDRGNTEAFF
TRBJ1-3,TRBV2,TRBD1,TGTGCCAGCACCCCATCGGGACAGGGGTCCGGAAACACCATATATTTT,CASTPSGQGSGNTIYF
TRBJ2-7,TRBV9,TRBD2,TGTGCCAGCAGCGTAGCTGGCGGGAGAACCTACGAGCAGTACTTC,CASSVAGGRTYEQYF
TRBJ2-7,TRBV7-6,NA,TGTGCCAGCAGCTTGTTCCGGGACAAATTTTCCTACGAGCAGTACTTC,CASSLFRDKFSYEQYF
TRBJ2-3,TRBV7-8,TRBD1,TGTGCCAGCAGCTTAGGGGGACAGGGGTGGACAGATACGCAGTATTTT,CASSLGGQGWTDTQYF
TRBJ1-2,TRBV27,TRBD1,TGTGCCAGCAGCCCCCAGACAGGGGCTGGCTATGGCTACACCTTC,CASSPQTGAGYGYTF
TRBJ1-5,TRBV5-1,TRBD1,TGCGCCAGCAGCTTGGGACAGGGACAGCCCCAGCATTTT,CASSLGQGQPQHF
TRBJ1-5,TRBV7-5,NA,TGTGCCAGAAGCTTAGTATTACACGGGGGTCGTAATCAGCCCCAGCATTTT,CARSLVLHGGRNQPQHF
TRBJ1-2,TRBV7-2,NA,TGTGCCAGCAGCCAATACAGGGATTTGGATGGCTACACCTTC,CASSQYRDLDGYTF
TRBJ1-2,TRBV4-2,NA,TGTGCCAGCAGCCAACCTGGAGCGGGGGCAAGGGGCTATGGCTACACCTTC,CASSQPGAGARGYGYTF
TRBJ1-1,TRBV5-6,TRBD1,TGTGCCAGCAGCTTGGGGACAGGGAACACTGAAGCTTTCTTT,CASSLGTGNTEAFF
TRBJ1-2,TRBV19,NA,TGTGCCAGTAGTCACACAGGGACGACCTATGGCTACACCTTC,CASSHTGTTYGYTF
TRBJ1-1,TRBV18,NA,TGTGCCAGCTCACCACCGAGCGGAATGAACACTGAAGCTTTCTTT,CASSPPSGMNTEAFF
TRBJ2-1,TRBV13,TRBD2,TGTGCCAGCAGCTCACGCGGGGGCAATGAGCAGTTCTTC,CASSSRGGNEQFF
TRBJ2-5,TRBV11-3,TRBD1,TGTGCCAGCAGCCCCTGGGGGGACAGGGCACAAGAGACCCAGTACTTC,CASSPWGDRAQETQYF
TRBJ1-4,TRBV7-9,NA,TGTGCCAGCAGCCCAGCGGGGGCAGCTGCAACTAATGAAAAACTGTTTTTT,CASSPAGAAATNEKLFF
TRBJ1-2,TRBV29-1,NA,TGCAGCGTTGATTATAAGGTGGGCCTTCATGGCTACACCTTC,CSVDYKVGLHGYTF
TRBJ2-5,TRBV9,NA,TGTGCCAGCAGCGTAGAAGGTTCAGGGGAAGAGACCCAGTACTTC,CASSVEGSGEETQYF
TRBJ1-2,TRBV4-2,TRBD1,TGTGCCAGCAGCACGCGGGGACAGGGGGAAAACTATGGCTACACCTTC,CASSTRGQGENYGYTF
TRBJ2-3,TRBV30,NA,TGTGCCTGGACCAAGAATAGTCCCCCAGATACGCAGTATTTT,CAWTKNSPPDTQYF
TRBJ2-1,TRBV6-5,NA,TGTGCCAGCAGTTACTCGAGGGCGGACAGCTACAATGAGCAGTTCTTC,CASSYSRADSYNEQFF